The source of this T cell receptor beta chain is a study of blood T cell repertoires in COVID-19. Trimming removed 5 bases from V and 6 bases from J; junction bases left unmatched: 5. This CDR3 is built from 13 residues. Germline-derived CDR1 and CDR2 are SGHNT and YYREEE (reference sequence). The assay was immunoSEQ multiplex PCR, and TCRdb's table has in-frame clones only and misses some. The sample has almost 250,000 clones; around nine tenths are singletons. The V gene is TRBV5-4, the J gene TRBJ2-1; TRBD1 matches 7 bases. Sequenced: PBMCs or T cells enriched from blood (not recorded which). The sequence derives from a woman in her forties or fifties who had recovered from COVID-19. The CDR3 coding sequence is TGTGCCAGCAGTCGACAGGGTCGCAATGAGCAGTTCTTC. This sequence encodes CASSRQGRNEQFF. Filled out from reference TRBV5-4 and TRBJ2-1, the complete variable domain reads ETGVTQSPTHLIKTRGQQVTLRCSSQSGHNTVSWYQQALGQGPQFIFQYYREEENGRGNFPPRFSGLQFPNYSSELNVNALELDDSALYLCASSRQGRNEQFFGPGTRLTVL.